These 10 T cell receptor beta chains were all obtained from the same sample, sequenced in a study of blood T cell repertoires in COVID-19. This table comes from immunoSEQ multiplex PCR, and its TCRdb copy is limited to in-frame clones, with some not included. The profile shows 300,000 to 400,000 clones, about 86% of them singletons. What was sequenced was PBMCs or T cells enriched from blood (not recorded which). The receptors originated from a woman in her forties with acute COVID-19.

This chain uses TRBV7-8 with TRBJ2-3, with D possibly TRBD2 on 7 matching bases. In germline, CDR1 is SGHVS, CDR2 FQNEAQ. Trimming shortened V by 1 base and J by 6 bases, and 17 bases separated the two germline ends. This CDR3 contains 16 residues. This CDR3 is CASSLVDGGLADTQYF. In DNA, the CDR3 is TGTGCCAGCAGCTTAGTGGACGGGGGGCTCGCCGATACGCAGTATTTT.

J is TRBJ1-4 and V is TRBV10-3, with D hard to call. Germline CDR1 ENHRY, CDR2 SYGVKD. This CDR3 comprises 17 residues. V lost 5 bases and J lost 1, with 17 bases in between. The CDR3 DNA is TGTGCCATCAGTAAGACCCAAGGACGGGGAACTAATGAAAAACTGTTTTTT. Its protein is CAISKTQGRGTNEKLFF.

The chain carries TRBV27 and TRBJ2-7; 9 bases line up with TRBD1. V shed 3 bases, J shed 2 bases, and the junction held 5 bases outside the gene matches. This CDR3 is built from 15 residues. From germline, CDR1 is MNHEY and CDR2 SMNVEV (reference sequence). The CDR3 sequence is CASSLKGTGTYEQYF. CDR3 DNA sequence: TGTGCCAGCAGTTTGAAGGGGACAGGGACCTACGAGCAGTACTTC.

This chain connects TRBV19 to TRBJ2-1, with D tentatively TRBD2 (7 bases). The CDR3 is 14 residues long. From germline, CDR1 is LNHDA and CDR2 SQIVND (reference sequence). The ends were cut back, 3 bases at V and 7 bases at J, with 13 bases in the middle. The CDR3 DNA follows: TGTGCCAGTAGTATTGCGGGGAGGGGGAATGAGCAGTTCTTC. Translation gives CASSIAGRGNEQFF.

The chain combines TRBV28 with TRBJ1-1; D call uncertain. Trimming left V 5 bases short and J 6 bases short, with 13 bases between. This CDR3 is 13 amino acids long. Germline V gene data show CDR1 as MDHEN and CDR2 as SYDVKM. In nucleotides, the CDR3 is TGTGCCAGCAGTAGACTAAGTCCACCTGAAGCTTTCTTT. Its translation is CASSRLSPPEAFF.

This clone came up a few times. The rearrangement joins TRBV25-1 to TRBJ2-5, with TRBD1 matching over 7 bases. Germline V gives CDR1 MGHDK, CDR2 SYGVNS. The CDR3 length is 15 residues. Unmatched junction bases numbered 16, after V lost 10 bases and J lost 5 bases. The CDR3 DNA is TGTGCCACCCGGGGCGACAGGGCCCGCGGGGAGACCCAGTACTTC. Its protein product is CATRGDRARGETQYF.

The V and J genes are TRBV10-3 and TRBJ1-2, with 8 bases that match TRBD1. Germline assignment: CDR1 ENHRY and CDR2 SYGVKD. Losses at the gene ends were 5 bases for V and 6 bases for J; bases not matched to a gene: 5. There are 13 residues in the CDR3. CDR3 sequence (DNA): TGTGCCATCAGTTTACAGGGGGAGGATGGCTACACCTTC. Translation: CAISLQGEDGYTF.

This chain connects TRBV7-9 to TRBJ1-5; 7 bases match TRBD1. Trimming took 3 bases from V and 5 from J; bases not matched to a gene: 4. Germline lookup yields CDR1 SEHNR and CDR2 FQNEAQ (reference sequence). The CDR3 extends over 14 amino acids. DNA of the CDR3: TGTGCCAGCAGCTTTGACAGGGCGGATCAGCCCCAGCATTTT. It specifies CASSFDRADQPQHF.

The gene calls are TRBV28 and TRBJ2-5; 7 bases are shared with TRBD1. Germline V gene data show CDR1 as MDHEN and CDR2 as SYDVKM. The CDR3 runs to 16 residues. Trimming cost V 3 bases and J 3 bases; bases outside gene matches: 10. The CDR3 is CASSFQSGGREETQYF. CDR3 sequence (DNA): TGTGCCAGCAGTTTTCAGTCAGGGGGTCGGGAAGAGACCCAGTACTTC.

V usage is TRBV4-1 and J usage is TRBJ1-1; D not resolved. The length of the CDR3 is 13 residues. Trimming stripped 1 base from V and 3 bases from J, with 6 bases between. Germline V CDR1 and CDR2: MGHRA, YSYEKL. For the CDR3, the DNA is TGCGCCAGCAGCCAAGTTGTCGACACTGAAGCTTTCTTT. The encoded protein is CASSQVVDTEAFF.